The 29 T cell receptor beta chains listed next were all sequenced from one sample in a study of Ad26.COV2.S vaccination and SARS-CoV-2 variants. The treatment here: 15 to 20 received Ad26.COV2.S at low or high dose, single or two shots; about 5 received placebo; per-sample allocation not given. It was on day 63 after the first vaccine or placebo injection that samples were taken. TCRdb keeps only in-frame clones here, not all; method: immunoSEQ multiplex PCR. The sample shows over 400,000 clones, 90% of them seen only once. The specimen was peripheral blood, collected in a trial of Ad26.COV2.S vaccine versus placebo. All receptors derive from a person aged 18 to 59 who received the Ad26.COV2.S COVID-19 vaccine or a placebo.

J is TRBJ2-7 and V is TRBV19; 10 bases match TRBD2. This CDR3 is built from 16 residues. Germline V CDR1 and CDR2: LNHDA, SQIVND (reference sequence). Unmatched junction bases numbered 7, after V lost 3 bases and J lost 2 bases. The CDR3 is CASSISSGRRTYEQYF. The CDR3, as DNA: TGTGCCAGTAGTATCAGTAGCGGGAGGCGTACCTACGAGCAGTACTTC.

This chain links TRBV6-2 or TRBV6-3 with TRBJ2-1; D perhaps matches TRBD2 (6 bases). CDR1 and CDR2 (germline): MNHEY, SVGEGT. This CDR3 has 16 amino acids. V lost 1 base and J lost 5, with 15 bases in between. The CDR3 nucleotides are TGTGCCAGCAGTTACTTCGCGGGGAGAGCGCACAATGAGCAGTTCTTC. Its protein is CASSYFAGRAHNEQFF.

The J gene is TRBJ1-2, the V gene TRBV24-1; 8 nucleotides line up with TRBD1. V shed 4 bases, J shed 0 bases, and the junction held 6 bases outside the gene matches. Germline CDR1 reads KGHDR; CDR2 reads SFDVKD. This CDR3 spans 16 amino acids. The chain's CDR3 is CATSDRTGPSNYGYTF. CDR3 sequence (DNA): TGTGCCACCAGTGACCGGACAGGGCCTTCTAACTATGGCTACACCTTC.

The J gene is TRBJ1-5, the V gene TRBV7-8; D gene unclear. From germline, CDR1 is SGHVS and CDR2 FQNEAQ. CDR3 length: 13 residues. Deletions cut 3 bases from V and 6 bases from J, with 9 bases between. CDR3 sequence reads: CASSFRGGQPQHF. DNA of the CDR3: TGTGCCAGCAGCTTTCGGGGAGGTCAGCCCCAGCATTTT.

The chain employs TRBV28 and TRBJ1-2; weak D call: TRBD1 (5 bases). Trimming stripped 2 bases from V and 6 bases from J, with 16 bases between. The germline gives CDR1 MDHEN, CDR2 SYDVKM. This CDR3 is built from 15 residues. This CDR3 is CASSLEWGVRNGYTF. CDR3 DNA: TGTGCCAGCAGTTTAGAATGGGGGGTACGGAATGGCTACACCTTC.

This clone came up a few times. Distinct nucleotide sequences in the sample also encode this CDR3. V is TRBV10-3 and J is TRBJ2-7; the D gene is possibly TRBD1 (5 bases). This CDR3 region has 13 residues. Germline CDR1 ENHRY, CDR2 SYGVKD. V lost 0 bases and J 2 bases, leaving 5 bases between the germline ends. CDR3 amino acids: CAISESGAYEQYF. CDR3 in DNA: TGTGCCATCAGTGAGTCAGGGGCCTACGAGCAGTACTTC.

The rearrangement uses TRBV5-1 and TRBJ2-1; D is perhaps TRBD2 (6 bases). The CDR3 is 14 residues long. In germline, CDR1 is SGHRS, CDR2 YFSETQ. Trimming cost V 7 bases and J 2 bases, with 13 bases left between them. In DNA form, the CDR3 reads TGCGCCAGCCAATCGGAGGGCCCCTACAATGAGCAGTTCTTC. Protein: CASQSEGPYNEQFF.

This clone showed up just a few times. The chain has TRBV7-2 and TRBJ2-7; TRBD2 matches 8 bases. Germline lookup yields CDR1 SGHTA and CDR2 FQGNSA. There are 14 residues in the CDR3. J was trimmed by 4 bases and V by 5 bases; bases with no gene match: 7. CDR3 protein: CASSVDPGGYEQYF. As DNA, the CDR3 is TGTGCCAGCAGCGTCGACCCGGGGGGGTACGAGCAGTACTTC.

This chain links TRBV10-3 with TRBJ2-3, with D perhaps matching TRBD2 (6 bases). V lost 8 bases to trimming and J lost 0 bases, with 12 bases between them. The CDR3 has 14 amino acids. Germline CDR1 reads ENHRY; CDR2 reads SYGVKD. CDR3 DNA: TGTGCCATCTCGGCGGGATGGAGCACAGATACGCAGTATTTT. The encoded protein is CAISAGWSTDTQYF.

This chain connects TRBV13 to TRBJ2-2; 7 nucleotides match TRBD1. Germline-derived CDR1 and CDR2 are PRHDT and FYEKMQ (reference sequence). This CDR3 has 15 residues. Trimming cost V 5 bases and J 1 base; bases outside gene matches: 4. CDR3 coding DNA: TGTGCCAGCAGCCCTCGGACAGGGAACACCGGGGAGCTGTTTTTT. Protein: CASSPRTGNTGELFF. Full variable domain (missing parts from reference TRBV13 and TRBJ2-2): AAGVIQSPRHLIKEKRETATLKCYPIPRHDTVYWYQQGPGQDPQFLISFYEKMQSDKGSIPDRFSAQQFSDYHSELNMSSLELGDSALYFCASSPRTGNTGELFFGEGSRLTVL.

Comments on this clone: The sample contains more than one DNA sequence encoding this CDR3. This sequence joins TRBV6-6 and TRBJ1-6; D is undetermined. CDR1 is MNHNY and CDR2 is SVGAGI in the germline V gene (reference sequence). The CDR3 contains 14 residues. Deletions cut 6 bases from V and 0 bases from J, with 6 bases between. This chain's CDR3 is CASSSSSYNSPLHF. CDR3 in DNA: TGTGCCAGCAGCTCAAGCTCCTATAATTCACCCCTCCACTTT.

The chain recombines TRBV3-1 (or the pseudogene TRBV3-2) with TRBJ2-5, with 8 bases identical to TRBD2. This CDR3 region has 17 residues. With 4 bases clipped from V and 5 bases from J, the junction kept 15 bases outside the gene matches. Germline assignment: CDR1 LGHDT and CDR2 YNNKEL (reference sequence). CDR3 sequence reads: CASSLFRAGEFYETQYF. In DNA, the CDR3 is TGTGCCAGCAGCCTCTTTAGAGCGGGAGAGTTCTATGAGACCCAGTACTTC.

The chain combines TRBV5-1 with TRBJ2-3; 11 bases agree with TRBD2. Germline V lookup: CDR1 SGHRS, CDR2 YFSETQ. CDR3 length: 17 residues. V lost 2 bases to trimming and J lost 2 bases; unmatched junction nucleotides: 7. The CDR3 loop reads CASSFSLSGRATDTQYF. Written as DNA, the CDR3 is TGCGCCAGCAGCTTCTCACTTAGCGGGAGGGCCACAGATACGCAGTATTTT.

The V call is TRBV2, the J call TRBJ2-2; 7 nucleotides agree with TRBD2. CDR3 size: 15 residues. Losses at the gene ends were 4 bases for V and 4 bases for J; bases not matched to a gene: 6. Germline CDR1 and CDR2: SNHLY and FYNNEI. CDR3 DNA sequence: TGTGCCAGCAGTGGGACTAGAAGGTCCACCGGGGAGCTGTTTTTT. Translation: CASSGTRRSTGELFF.

The rearrangement joins TRBV5-6 to TRBJ2-7; perhaps TRBD2 as D (6 bases). The V and J ends lost 4 bases and 3 bases respectively, with 11 bases between them. The germline gives CDR1 SGHDT, CDR2 YYEEEE. The CDR3 contains 13 residues. CDR3 loop: CASSGGIDYEQYF. As DNA, the CDR3 is TGTGCCAGCAGCGGCGGGATAGACTACGAGCAGTACTTC.

This chain joins TRBV19 and TRBJ1-1; tentative D call: TRBD1 (5 bases). The CDR3 sequence is 16 residues long. V was shortened by 3 bases and J by 5 bases, with 19 bases between the two germline ends. The germline CDR1 and CDR2 sequences are LNHDA and SQIVND (reference sequence). CDR3 in DNA: TGTGCCAGTAGTATCGGCTCGGGAGGGGCCGATACTGAAGCTTTCTTT. Amino acids: CASSIGSGGADTEAFF.

The V gene is TRBV10-3, the J gene TRBJ2-2; 9 nucleotides match TRBD2. Unmatched junction bases numbered 7, after V lost 10 bases and J lost 4 bases. CDR1 ENHRY and CDR2 SYGVKD come from the germline V gene. This CDR3 contains 14 residues. CDR3 DNA sequence: TGTGCCACTGGACTAGCGAGGGGCACCGGGGAGCTGTTTTTT. It encodes CATGLARGTGELFF.

The chain links TRBV7-2 to TRBJ1-1; D unclear. The V end was cut by 1 base, the J end by 5 bases, with 11 bases between. The CDR3 runs 14 residues. Germline-derived CDR1 and CDR2 are SGHTA and FQGNSA. The CDR3 DNA reads TGTGCCAGCAGCTTAGAGGTTATCCGTACTGAAGCTTTCTTT. This translates into CASSLEVIRTEAFF.

This chain connects TRBV7-9 to TRBJ2-1; D is ambiguous. CDR1 and CDR2 (germline): SEHNR, FQNEAQ (reference sequence). This CDR3 region has 12 residues. The V and J ends lost 4 bases and 6 bases respectively, with 7 bases between them. CDR3 region: CASSSPGNEQFF. The CDR3 region has the DNA TGTGCCAGCAGCTCGCCGGGCAATGAGCAGTTCTTC.

The V and J genes are TRBV6-6 and TRBJ1-5, with D unclear. Between the trimmed V and J ends, which lost 1 base and 6 bases, there was a span of 7 bases. Germline CDR1 and CDR2: MNHNY and SVGAGI (reference sequence). The CDR3 is 13 amino acids. This chain's CDR3 is CASSYYLSQPQHF. In DNA form, the CDR3 reads TGTGCCAGCAGTTACTATTTAAGTCAGCCCCAGCATTTT.

The V gene is TRBV5-1, the J gene TRBJ1-1; 8 bases match TRBD1. The ends lost 4 bases at V and 6 bases at J; junction bases unmatched: 2. CDR3 size: 12 residues. Germline V gene sequence: CDR1 SGHRS, CDR2 YFSETQ. The CDR3 sequence: CASSATGAEAFF. CDR3 DNA: TGCGCCAGCAGCGCGACAGGGGCTGAAGCTTTCTTT.

This clone was counted a single time. This chain joins TRBV3-1 (or the pseudogene TRBV3-2) and TRBJ2-5, with D hard to call. From germline, CDR1 is LGHDT and CDR2 YNNKEL (reference sequence). This CDR3 is 12 amino acids long. The V gene lost 4 bases and the J gene lost 6 bases, with 9 bases spanning the gap. The CDR3 DNA is TGTGCCAGCAGCCCCAGCGCTAAGACCCAGTACTTC. Its translation is CASSPSAKTQYF.

This clone appeared once. This rearrangement joins TRBV4-3 to TRBJ1-1; D is undetermined. Per the germline V gene, CDR1 is LGHNA and CDR2 is YSLEER. This CDR3 has 16 residues. Trimming stripped 1 base from V and 7 bases from J, with 19 bases between. The chain's CDR3 is CASSQVPGLRGHEAFF. The CDR3 region has the DNA TGCGCCAGCAGCCAAGTTCCGGGTCTACGGGGTCATGAAGCTTTCTTT.

V is TRBV12-3 or TRBV12-4 and J is TRBJ2-1; D possibly corresponds to TRBD2 (5 bases). This CDR3 comprises 12 residues. V was trimmed by 6 bases and J by 12 bases, leaving 15 bases between them. CDR3 sequence reads: CASSNSATPQFF. In nucleotides, the CDR3 is TGTGCCAGCAGCAATAGCGCGACCCCGCAGTTCTTC.

The chain is built from TRBV7-2 and TRBJ2-7; 7 bases agree with TRBD2. The CDR3 runs 17 residues. CDR1 SGHTA and CDR2 FQGNSA come from the germline V gene. Trimming at V came to 3 bases and at J to 3 bases, leaving 14 bases not matched to a gene. The CDR3 bases are TGTGCCAGCAGCTTGGCCACCACTAGCGTAAATGTCTACGAGCAGTACTTC. Protein sequence: CASSLATTSVNVYEQYF.

The chain is built from TRBV28 and TRBJ1-2; D call uncertain. The V gene lost 7 bases and the J gene lost 0 bases, with 6 bases spanning the gap. CDR1 MDHEN and CDR2 SYDVKM come from the germline V gene. The CDR3 spans 12 residues. The CDR3 DNA follows: TGTGCCAGCACTCAAGCTAACTATGGCTACACCTTC. This translates into CASTQANYGYTF.

This clone was recorded once. J is TRBJ1-5 and V is TRBV28, with a tentative D call TRBD1 (5 bases). Trimming shortened V by 6 bases and J by 1 base, and 10 bases separated the two germline ends. Germline assignment: CDR1 MDHEN and CDR2 SYDVKM. The CDR3 contains 14 residues. For the CDR3, the DNA is TGTGCCAGCAGCCAGGGAGGGAGCAATCAGCCCCAGCATTTT. The encoded protein is CASSQGGSNQPQHF.

The rearrangement links TRBV5-5 to TRBJ1-2; tentatively, D is TRBD1 (5 bases). Looked up from germline, CDR1 is SGHKS and CDR2 is YYEKEE (reference sequence). The CDR3 contains 14 residues. V lost 6 bases to trimming and J lost 3 bases, with 15 bases between them. This CDR3 reads CASTRQTLDYGYTF. The CDR3 nucleotides read TGTGCCAGCACCCGACAGACCCTTGACTATGGCTACACCTTC.

V usage is TRBV19 and J usage is TRBJ2-1, with unresolved D. The germline V and J ends were trimmed by 4 bases and 5 bases, with 0 bases remaining between them. The CDR3 consists of 10 residues. Germline V gene data show CDR1 as LNHDA and CDR2 as SQIVND (reference sequence). CDR3 residues: CASSNNEQFF. As DNA, the CDR3 is TGTGCCAGTAGTAACAATGAGCAGTTCTTC. The full variable domain, its missing parts supplied by reference TRBV19 and TRBJ2-1, is DGGITQSPKYLFRKEGQNVTLSCEQNLNHDAMYWYRQDPGQGLRLIYYSQIVNDFQKGDIAEGYSVSREKKESFPLTVTSAQKNPTAFYLCASSNNEQFFGPGTRLTVL.